This T cell receptor beta chain was recorded in a study of CD8 T cells in ankylosing spondylitis. As for this clonotype: Its specificity is unknown.

Study-wide results and limits: Researchers reportedly found disease-linked clones significantly enriched in matched ankylosing spondylitis synovial fluid. A TCR beta motif of fewer than ten highly homologous variants seemed to mark ankylosing spondylitis blood. In synovial fluid and blood from reactive arthritis, some motif variants were previously reported.

A quantitative 5'-RACE method, one with molecular barcodes, was used to make TCR beta libraries. TCRdb fed the 5' RACE reads into MiXCR, producing one record per CDR3 protein. The sample carries a few hundred thousand distinct CDR3 sequences, under 25% recorded once. The TCR comes from a male donor with ankylosing spondylitis. Sequencing was done on a sample of blood, either unsorted or a sorted T cell fraction (not recorded which).

The CDR3 sequence is CASSYGRQGTEAFF. DNA for the CDR3: TGTGCCAGCAGTTACGGCAGGCAAGGCACTGAAGCTTTCTTT. The chain employs TRBV6-5 and TRBJ1-1; D remains ambiguous. V was clipped by 2 bases and J by 4 bases, with 11 bases between them. Germline-derived CDR1 and CDR2 are MNHEY and SVGAGI. The CDR3 has 14 amino acids.